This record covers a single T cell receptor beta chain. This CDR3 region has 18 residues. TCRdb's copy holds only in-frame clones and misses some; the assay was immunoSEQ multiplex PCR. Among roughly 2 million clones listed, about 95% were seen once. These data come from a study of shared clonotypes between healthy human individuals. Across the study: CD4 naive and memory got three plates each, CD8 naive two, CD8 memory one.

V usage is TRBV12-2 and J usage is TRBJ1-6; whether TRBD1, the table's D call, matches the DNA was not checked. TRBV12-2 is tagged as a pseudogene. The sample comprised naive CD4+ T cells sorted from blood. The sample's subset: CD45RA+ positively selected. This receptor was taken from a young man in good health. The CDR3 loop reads CASRLGDRNRTYNSPLHF. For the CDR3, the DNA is TGTGCAAGTCGCTTAGGGGACAGAAACAGAACCTATAATTCACCCCTCCACTTT.